One sample yielded the 5 T cell receptor beta chains listed below, sequenced in a study of T cells in Graves' hyperthyroidism and ophthalmopathy. Amplification targeted TCR beta CDR3 regions from RNA transcripts. The study used the HTBI primer set for a first-round RT-PCR of the TCR CDR3. TCRdb fed the multiplex PCR reads into MiXCR, producing one record per CDR3 protein. The sample has some 600,000 distinct CDR3 sequences; approximately 15% are singletons. Sequences were obtained from blood. Source of these receptors: a woman in her twenties or thirties with Graves' hyperthyroidism that later progressed to Graves' ophthalmopathy.

The chain recombines TRBV2 with TRBJ2-5; 11 nucleotides match TRBD2. From germline, CDR1 is SNHLY and CDR2 FYNNEI. The ends lost 6 bases at V and 1 base at J; junction bases unmatched: 16. This CDR3 comprises 19 residues. The chain's CDR3 is CASSDPALAGETTQETQYF. CDR3 in DNA: TGTGCCAGCAGCGACCCGGCACTAGCGGGGGAGACGACCCAAGAGACCCAGTACTTC.

This clonotype was seen many times. This chain joins TRBV2 and TRBJ1-4, with a tentative D call TRBD1 (5 bases). The CDR3 has 15 amino acids. Germline loops: CDR1 SNHLY, CDR2 FYNNEI. Trimming took off 8 bases at V and 3 bases at J, with 16 bases between the two ends. The CDR3 DNA follows: TGTGCCAGCGTGTCCCTAGACAGATCTAATGAAAAACTGTTTTTT. Translation gives CASVSLDRSNEKLFF.

This clonotype was recorded at least ten times. The J gene is TRBJ1-1, the V gene TRBV11-3; tentatively, D is TRBD1 (6 bases). Germline loops: CDR1 SGHNT, CDR2 YENEEA. The CDR3 has 15 amino acids. V lost 4 bases to trimming and J lost 0 bases, with 12 bases between them. This CDR3 is CASSSRGGMNTEAFF. The CDR3 region has the DNA TGTGCCAGCAGCTCCCGAGGGGGAATGAACACTGAAGCTTTCTTT.

The rearrangement uses TRBV12-3 or TRBV12-4 and TRBJ2-5; 8 nucleotides align to TRBD1. The J segment lost 8 bases and the V segment lost 6 bases, leaving 14 bases of the junction unmatched. CDR3 length: 15 amino acids. CDR3 residues: CASSSLGQGGETQYF. As DNA, the CDR3 is TGTGCCAGCAGCTCCTTAGGACAGGGTGGGGAAACCCAGTACTTC.

This clonotype was counted many times. The genes are TRBV7-8 and TRBJ2-5; D is unclear. Germline V gene data show CDR1 as SGHVS and CDR2 as FQNEAQ. This CDR3 spans 16 amino acids. V lost 0 bases to trimming and J lost 5 bases, with 16 bases between them. This chain's CDR3 is CASSLAGTTARETQYF. Written as DNA, the CDR3 is TGTGCCAGCAGCTTAGCTGGCACCACAGCCAGGGAGACCCAGTACTTC.